The clone carrying this T cell receptor beta chain was seen a single time. Antigen: not known. Barcoded TCR alpha and TCR beta cDNA libraries with UMIs came from 5'RACE using constant-segment primers. Using its own MiXCR run on the 5' RACE reads, TCRdb lists one record per CDR3 protein. Of 6,500 to 8,500 distinct CDR3 sequences in the sample, roughly 30% were seen once. The data are from a study of T-cell memory formation after mild COVID-19. The wider study: TCR clusters were mostly donor specific. Study-wide points: Clones that contracted from day 15 to 85 had balanced CD4/CD8; later expanders were CD4+ biased. Pre-infection memory showed some responding clones, and this suggested that cross-reactive memory joined.

From germline, CDR1 is SGDLS and CDR2 YYNGEE. Trimming took off 1 base at V and 5 bases at J, with 12 bases between the two ends. This CDR3 contains 14 residues. The chain combines TRBV9 with TRBJ2-5; perhaps TRBD1 as D (5 bases). The source of this sequence is an adult woman who had mild COVID-19 (a few samples of this study predate the infection). Cell type and time point are not known. Sequenced sample: PBMCs or a T cell subset sorted from them (not recorded which). As DNA, the CDR3 is TGTGCCAGCAGCGTAAGGGGATTTGAGGAGACCCAGTACTTC. Amino acid sequence: CASSVRGFEETQYF.